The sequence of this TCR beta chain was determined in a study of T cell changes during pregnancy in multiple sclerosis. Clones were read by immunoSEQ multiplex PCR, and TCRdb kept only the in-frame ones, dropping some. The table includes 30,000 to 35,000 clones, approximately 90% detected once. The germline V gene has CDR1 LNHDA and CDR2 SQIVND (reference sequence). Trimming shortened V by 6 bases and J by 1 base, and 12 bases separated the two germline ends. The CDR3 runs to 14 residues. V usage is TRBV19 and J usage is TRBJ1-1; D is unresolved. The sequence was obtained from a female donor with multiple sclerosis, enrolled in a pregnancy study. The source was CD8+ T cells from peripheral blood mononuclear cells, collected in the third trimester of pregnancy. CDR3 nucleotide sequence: TGTGCCAGTAGAGATAAAGCGGAGAACACTGAAGCTTTCTTT. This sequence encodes CASRDKAENTEAFF.